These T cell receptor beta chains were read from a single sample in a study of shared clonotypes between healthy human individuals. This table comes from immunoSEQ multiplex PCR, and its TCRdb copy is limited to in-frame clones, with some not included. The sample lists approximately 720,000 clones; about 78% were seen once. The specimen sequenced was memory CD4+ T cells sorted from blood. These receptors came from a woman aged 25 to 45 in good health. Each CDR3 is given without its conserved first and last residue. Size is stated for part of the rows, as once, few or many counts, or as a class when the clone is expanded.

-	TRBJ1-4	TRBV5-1	ASSPRSSNEKLF
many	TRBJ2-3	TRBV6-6	ASSRLGGTDTQY
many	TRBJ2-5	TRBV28	ASSQGSGDQETQY
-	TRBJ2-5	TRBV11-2	ASSPLWQQETQY
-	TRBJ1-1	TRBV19	ATNRGGTTEAF
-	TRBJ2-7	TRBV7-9	ASSLEYDVAYEQY
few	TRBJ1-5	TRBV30	AWSSGQNSNQPQH
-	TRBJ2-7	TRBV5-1	ASSQGQGAGEQY
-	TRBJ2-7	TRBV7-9	ASSPRQGQGDEQY
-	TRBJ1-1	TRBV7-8	ASRGQMNTEAF
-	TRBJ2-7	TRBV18	ASSVSHRNNYEQY
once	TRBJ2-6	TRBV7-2	ASSLGGSGANVLT
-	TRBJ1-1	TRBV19	ATQDPGMNTEAF
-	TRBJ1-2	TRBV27	ASSFAVPTRYGYT
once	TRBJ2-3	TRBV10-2	ASRRRRDTQY
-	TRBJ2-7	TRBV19	ASSRGQKTYEQY
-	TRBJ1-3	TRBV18	ASSPKGQGANTIY
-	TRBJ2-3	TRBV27	ASSLEQSTDTQY
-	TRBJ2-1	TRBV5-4	ASSLWAGTTNNEQF
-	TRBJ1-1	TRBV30	AWSDVRGWGNTEAF
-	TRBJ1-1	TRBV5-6	ASSLGQMNTEAF
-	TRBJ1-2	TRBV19	ASSPPDRDTYGYT
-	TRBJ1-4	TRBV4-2	ASSLSREKLF
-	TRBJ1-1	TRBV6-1	ASSEAKGWVNTEAF
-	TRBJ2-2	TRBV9	ASSVELAGTGELF
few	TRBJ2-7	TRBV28	ASSFNGWETYEQY
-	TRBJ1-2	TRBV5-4	ASMSGTGNYGYT
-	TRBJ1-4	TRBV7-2	ASSFAGNVEKLF
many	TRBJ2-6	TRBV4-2	ASSQSTWDSGANVLT
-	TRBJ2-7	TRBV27	ASSSRESFSYEQY
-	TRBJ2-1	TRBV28	ASSSHRGQTYNEQF
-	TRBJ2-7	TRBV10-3	AISGSGQGYYEQY
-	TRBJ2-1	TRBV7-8	ASSGGPSYNEQF
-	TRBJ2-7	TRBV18	ASSPGTVTYEQY
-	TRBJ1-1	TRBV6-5	ASSYWALNENTEAF
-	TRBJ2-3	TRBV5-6	ASSPLGGSTDTQY
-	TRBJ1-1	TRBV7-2	ASSLSTGGTLAF
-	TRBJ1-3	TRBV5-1	ASSDGTAGNTIY
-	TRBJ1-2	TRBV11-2	ASSLAGDLDGYT
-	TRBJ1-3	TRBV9	ASSRDRVGAVGNTIY
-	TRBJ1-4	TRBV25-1	ASSQGGDEKLF